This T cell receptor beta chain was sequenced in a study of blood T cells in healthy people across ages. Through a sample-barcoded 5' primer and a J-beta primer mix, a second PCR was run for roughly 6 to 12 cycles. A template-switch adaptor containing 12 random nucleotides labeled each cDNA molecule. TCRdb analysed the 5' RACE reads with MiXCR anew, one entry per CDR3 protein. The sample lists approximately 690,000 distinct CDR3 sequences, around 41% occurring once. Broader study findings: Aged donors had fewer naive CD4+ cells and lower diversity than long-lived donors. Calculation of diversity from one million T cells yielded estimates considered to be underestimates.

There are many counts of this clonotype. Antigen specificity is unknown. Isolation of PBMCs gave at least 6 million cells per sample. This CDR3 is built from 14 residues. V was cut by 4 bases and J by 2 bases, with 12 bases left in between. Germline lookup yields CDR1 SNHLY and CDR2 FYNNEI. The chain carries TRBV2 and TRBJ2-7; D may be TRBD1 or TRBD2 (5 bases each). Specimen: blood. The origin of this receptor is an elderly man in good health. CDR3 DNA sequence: TGTGCCAGCAGTGGAGAGGGGAAAACCTACGAGCAGTACTTC. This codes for CASSGEGKTYEQYF. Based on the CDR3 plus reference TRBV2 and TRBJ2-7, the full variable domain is EPEVTQTPSHQVTQMGQEVILRCVPISNHLYFYWYRQILGQKVEFLVSFYNNEISEKSEIFDDQFSVERPDGSNFTLKIRSTKLEDSAMYFCASSGEGKTYEQYFGPGTRLTVT.